The 18 T cell receptor beta chains given below trace back to one sample, sequenced in a study of shared clonotypes between healthy human individuals. Produced via immunoSEQ multiplex PCR; TCRdb's table is partial and in-frame only. The sample lists roughly 320,000 clones; 87% were seen once. The specimen sequenced was memory CD8+ T cells sorted from blood. Stated subset: CD45RO+ cells pooled with CCR7-negative TemRA cells. Receptor source: a man aged 18 to 29 in good health.

As concerns this clone: The junction departs from the called germline gene at one end, perhaps through a read error. The chain uses TRBV5-4 and TRBJ2-7; TRBD1 might be the D (5 bases). The germline V gene has CDR1 SGHNT and CDR2 YYREEE (reference sequence). This CDR3 is built from 15 residues. The CDR3 nucleotides read TGTGCCAGCACCTTGTGGGGCCTTGGTAATGGCGAGCAGTACTTC. This encodes CASTLWGLGNGEQYF.

The rearrangement joins TRBV7-9 to TRBJ2-7, with TRBD2 as a possible D gene (5 bases). The V and J ends lost 1 base and 2 bases respectively, with 12 bases between them. The CDR3 totals 15 residues. Looked up from germline, CDR1 is SEHNR and CDR2 is FQNEAQ (reference sequence). The chain's CDR3 is CASSLVGRGTYEQYF. The CDR3 nucleotides read TGTGCCAGCAGCTTAGTTGGACGGGGAACCTACGAGCAGTACTTC.

V gene TRBV7-9 combines with J gene TRBJ2-3; possible D gene TRBD1, 5 bases. Trimming took 3 bases from V and 1 from J, leaving 11 bases between them. The CDR3 covers 15 residues. Germline lookup yields CDR1 SEHNR and CDR2 FQNEAQ (reference sequence). CDR3 sequence: CASSFQGFGTDTQYF. CDR3 DNA: TGTGCCAGCAGCTTCCAGGGATTCGGCACAGATACGCAGTATTTT.

The genes are TRBV18 and TRBJ2-5; D is perhaps TRBD1 (5 bases). Deletions cut 4 bases from V and 5 bases from J, with 20 bases between. The CDR3 spans 16 residues. Germline assignment: CDR1 KGHSH and CDR2 LQKENI. CDR3 in amino acids: CASSLLDTGPGETQYF. CDR3 DNA: TGTGCCAGCTCACTTCTGGACACGGGTCCAGGGGAGACCCAGTACTTC.

The chain carries TRBV5-1 and TRBJ2-3, with D unclear. CDR1 is SGHRS, CDR2 YFSETQ, per germline. V was shortened by 3 bases and J by 4 bases, with 12 bases between the two germline ends. This CDR3 has 14 amino acids. In DNA, the CDR3 is TGCGCCAGCAGCTGGTTAAAGACCGCAGATACGCAGTATTTT. Its translation is CASSWLKTADTQYF.

The chain recombines TRBV6-5 with TRBJ2-5, with 7 bases aligning to TRBD2. The length of the CDR3 is 14 residues. V lost 2 bases to trimming and J lost 7 bases; unmatched junction nucleotides: 7. Germline V lookup: CDR1 MNHEY, CDR2 SVGAGI. The CDR3 sequence is CASSYAGDPGTQYF. In DNA, the CDR3 is TGTGCCAGCAGTTACGCGGGAGACCCCGGGACCCAGTACTTC.

The rearrangement links TRBV2 to TRBJ1-2; the match to TRBD1 covers 11 bases. Germline V gives CDR1 SNHLY, CDR2 FYNNEI. With 4 bases clipped from V and 7 bases from J, the junction kept 11 bases outside the gene matches. This CDR3 region has 16 residues. CDR3 region: CASSARTGGAGGGYTF. The CDR3 coding sequence is TGTGCCAGCAGTGCGAGGACAGGGGGCGCCGGGGGTGGCTACACCTTC. The variable domain in full, with the rest retrieved from reference TRBV2 and TRBJ1-2, is EPEVTQTPSHQVTQMGQEVILRCVPISNHLYFYWYRQILGQKVEFLVSFYNNEISEKSEIFDDQFSVERPDGSNFTLKIRSTKLEDSAMYFCASSARTGGAGGGYTFGSGTRLTVV.

This clone occurred once. The chain combines TRBV13 with TRBJ2-2; 7 bases are a match to TRBD2. The V and J ends lost 0 bases and 6 bases, in that order; junction bases with no gene match: 13. Germline lookup yields CDR1 PRHDT and CDR2 FYEKMQ (reference sequence). The CDR3 sequence is 18 residues long. This chain's CDR3 is CASSLGKALSGGAGELFF. The CDR3 bases are TGTGCCAGCAGCTTAGGCAAAGCCCTTTCGGGAGGCGCCGGGGAGCTGTTTTTT. Looking up the rest from reference TRBV13 and TRBJ2-2 gives the full variable domain: AAGVIQSPRHLIKEKRETATLKCYPIPRHDTVYWYQQGPGQDPQFLISFYEKMQSDKGSIPDRFSAQQFSDYHSELNMSSLELGDSALYFCASSLGKALSGGAGELFFGEGSRLTVL.

CDR3 DNA sequence: TGTGCCAGCAGTTTTTCTGGTGCGACCACTGAAGCTTTCTTT. Translating it yields CASSFSGATTEAFF. V usage is TRBV27 and J usage is TRBJ1-1; D is unclear. The CDR3 contains 14 residues. CDR1 is MNHEY, CDR2 SMNVEV, per germline (reference sequence). The germline V and J ends were trimmed by 3 bases and 4 bases, with 12 bases remaining between them.

The chain carries TRBV11-2 and TRBJ2-7; 11 positions match TRBD1. CDR1 and CDR2 (germline): SGHAT, FQNNGV. The CDR3 covers 13 residues. J gave up 6 bases and V 5 bases, and 3 bases lay outside the gene matches. The DNA for the CDR3 is TGTGCCAGCAGCATGGGGACAGGGGGCGAGCAGTACTTC. It is translated as CASSMGTGGEQYF.

V gene TRBV7-9 combines with J gene TRBJ2-3; 8 bases agree with TRBD1. The CDR3 is 16 amino acids. Germline assignment: CDR1 SEHNR and CDR2 FQNEAQ (reference sequence). J lost 4 bases, V lost 5 bases, and 11 bases had no gene match. The chain's CDR3 is CASSPPWQGAADTQYF. Written as DNA, the CDR3 is TGTGCCAGCAGCCCCCCGTGGCAGGGGGCCGCAGATACGCAGTATTTT. The full variable domain, its missing parts supplied by reference TRBV7-9 and TRBJ2-3, is DTGVSQNPRHKITKRGQNVTFRCDPISEHNRLYWYRQTLGQGPEFLTYFQNEAQLEKSRLLSDRFSAERPKGSFSTLEIQRTEQGDSAMYLCASSPPWQGAADTQYFGPGTRLTVL.

This clone came up a few times. The V and J genes are TRBV30 and TRBJ1-1; TRBD1 matches 10 bases. The ends lost 2 bases at V and 5 bases at J; junction bases unmatched: 5. The CDR3 loop spans 14 amino acids. Germline V CDR1 and CDR2: GTSNPN, SVGIG (reference sequence). The CDR3 loop is CAWSPGQGITEAFF. The CDR3, as DNA: TGTGCCTGGAGTCCGGGACAGGGGATAACTGAAGCTTTCTTT.

Ten or more counts support this clone. The CDR3 here is CSVDLGTTYEQYF. The DNA for the CDR3 is TGCAGCGTTGATCTTGGGACAACCTACGAGCAGTACTTC. The chain has TRBV29-1 and TRBJ2-7, with D possibly TRBD1 on 6 matching bases. Germline V gives CDR1 SQVTM, CDR2 ANQGSEA. The V gene lost 3 bases and the J gene lost 2 bases, with 11 bases spanning the gap. The CDR3 runs to 13 residues.

The chain combines TRBV19 with TRBJ1-1; D ambiguous. The germline CDR1 and CDR2 sequences are LNHDA and SQIVND (reference sequence). V was cut by 8 bases and J by 4 bases, with 11 bases left in between. CDR3 length: 12 residues. The CDR3 DNA sequence: TGTGCCAGTCTAGACGGAGTCACTGAAGCTTTCTTT. It yields the protein CASLDGVTEAFF.

The chain combines TRBV7-2 with TRBJ2-7, with 7 bases matching TRBD2. Losses at the gene ends were 4 bases for V and 7 bases for J; bases not matched to a gene: 13. The germline V gene has CDR1 SGHTA and CDR2 FQGNSA. This CDR3 is 15 amino acids long. The chain's CDR3 is CASSSTTVWGGEQYF. The CDR3 DNA follows: TGTGCCAGCAGCTCCACTACGGTTTGGGGGGGAGAGCAGTACTTC.

The chain links TRBV7-9 to TRBJ1-1, with a possible D match to TRBD1 (6 bases). The CDR3 is made up of 14 amino acids. Between the trimmed V and J ends, which lost 1 base and 3 bases, there was a span of 9 bases. In germline, CDR1 is SEHNR, CDR2 FQNEAQ (reference sequence). The CDR3 spells CASSLEYRDTEAFF. For the CDR3, the DNA is TGTGCCAGCAGCTTAGAATACAGGGACACTGAAGCTTTCTTT.

This clone was seen once. The chain couples TRBV11-2 to TRBJ2-1; TRBD2 aligns across 9 bases. With 1 base clipped from V and 3 bases from J, the junction kept 4 bases outside the gene matches. Germline assignment: CDR1 SGHAT and CDR2 FQNNGV. The CDR3 is 16 residues long. The CDR3 reads CASSLGPLAGYNEQFF. CDR3 coding DNA: TGTGCCAGCAGCTTAGGTCCACTAGCGGGCTACAATGAGCAGTTCTTC.

The chain uses TRBV9 and TRBJ2-3; TRBD1 is a possible D gene (5 bases). Germline V gene sequence: CDR1 SGDLS, CDR2 YYNGEE. There are 14 residues in the CDR3. Trimming cost V 0 bases and J 6 bases, with 11 bases left between them. The CDR3 region is CASSVEGVYDTQYF. CDR3 sequence (DNA): TGTGCCAGCAGCGTAGAAGGGGTTTACGATACGCAGTATTTT. The full variable domain, with the rest looked up from reference TRBV9 and TRBJ2-3, is DSGVTQTPKHLITATGQRVTLRCSPRSGDLSVYWYQQSLDQGLQFLIQYYNGEERAKGNILERFSAQQFPDLHSELNLSSLELGDSALYFCASSVEGVYDTQYFGPGTRLTVL.